This TCR beta chain appears in the sequencing data of a study of blood T cell repertoires in COVID-19. About the study: PBMCs, B-cell-depleted T cells, or T cells provided the cDNA or gDNA that made up the material.

The study drew participants aged about 18 to 89 years from 20 to 30 US areas. Membership in each cohort depended on participant-reported clinical history. Repertoires were generated with immunoSEQ multiplex PCR, while TCRdb's copy carries only in-frame clones and drops some. This sample has 270,000 or so clones, with approximately 81% found just once. The length of the CDR3 is 14 residues. Germline CDR1 and CDR2: MNHNS and SASEGT. V lost 2 bases to trimming and J lost 3 bases, with 11 bases between them. This receptor was taken from a woman between 50 and 59 years old who had been exposed to COVID-19. Sequencing was performed on PBMCs or T cells enriched from blood (not recorded which). V usage is TRBV6-1 and J usage is TRBJ2-7; D remains ambiguous. The CDR3 protein is CASSERSPRYEQYF. The DNA of the CDR3 is TGTGCCAGCAGTGAAAGGAGTCCTCGCTACGAGCAGTACTTC.